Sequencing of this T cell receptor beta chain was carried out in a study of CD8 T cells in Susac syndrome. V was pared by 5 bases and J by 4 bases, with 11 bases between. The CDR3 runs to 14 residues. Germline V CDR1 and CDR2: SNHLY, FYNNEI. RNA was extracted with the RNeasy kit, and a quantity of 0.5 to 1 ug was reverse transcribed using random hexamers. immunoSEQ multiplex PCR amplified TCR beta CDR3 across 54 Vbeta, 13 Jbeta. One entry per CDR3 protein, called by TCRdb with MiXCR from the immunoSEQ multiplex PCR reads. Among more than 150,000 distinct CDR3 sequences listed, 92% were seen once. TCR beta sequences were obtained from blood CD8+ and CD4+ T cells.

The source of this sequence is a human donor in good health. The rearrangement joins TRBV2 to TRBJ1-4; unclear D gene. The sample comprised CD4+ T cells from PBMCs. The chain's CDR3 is CASSMAAHNEKLFF. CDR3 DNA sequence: TGTGCCAGCAGTATGGCGGCTCATAATGAAAAACTGTTTTTT.